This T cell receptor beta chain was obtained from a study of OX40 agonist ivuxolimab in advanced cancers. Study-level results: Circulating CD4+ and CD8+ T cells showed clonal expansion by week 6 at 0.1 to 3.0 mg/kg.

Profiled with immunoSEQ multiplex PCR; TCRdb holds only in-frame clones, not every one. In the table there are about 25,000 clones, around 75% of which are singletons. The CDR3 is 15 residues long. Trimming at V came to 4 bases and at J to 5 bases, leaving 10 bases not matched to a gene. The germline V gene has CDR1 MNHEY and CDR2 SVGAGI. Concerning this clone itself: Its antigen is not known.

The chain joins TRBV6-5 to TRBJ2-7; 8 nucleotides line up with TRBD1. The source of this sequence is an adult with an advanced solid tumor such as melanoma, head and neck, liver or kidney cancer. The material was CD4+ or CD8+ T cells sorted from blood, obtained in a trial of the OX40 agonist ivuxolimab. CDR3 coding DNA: TGTGCCAGCAGTTTCCAGGGGGCGCTTCTCAACGAGCAGTACTTC. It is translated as CASSFQGALLNEQYF.